This T cell receptor beta chain was sequenced for a study of CD8+ T cells in alopecia areata (dated 2018 in TCRdb). At the level of the whole study: The treated patients took part in an open-label pilot trial in which moderate-to-severe alopecia areata was treated with oral tofacitinib at 5 to 10 mg twice daily. Tofacitinib was administered for 6 to 18 months, and 6 months of follow-up off drug were then conducted to assess delayed response and recurrence. In treated patients, disease severity was measured using the SALT score, which gives the percentage of scalp surface area affected. The study used high-throughput TCRbeta sequencing to examine T cell clonal expansion in alopecia areata, in both the C3H/HeJ mouse model and human patients. Scalp tissue and sorted CD4+ and CD8+ peripheral blood T cells from patchy and totalis/universalis alopecia areata patients and from healthy controls were covered by human TCRbeta sequencing. Tofacitinib-treated patients had biopsies at baseline and at 4 and 24 weeks of treatment, with a later scalp biopsy in several patients. Scalp clonality was compared among normal scalp (n=4), patchy alopecia areata scalp (n=8), and alopecia totalis/universalis scalp (n=8). The RNA source kit depended on sample type: the PAXgene miRNA kit for fixed scalp, the miRNeasy kit for PBMCs, and the RNeasy kit for mouse skin. TCRbeta CDR3 regions were amplified by immunoSEQ multiplex PCR using 35 Vbeta forward and 13 Jbeta reverse primers. General study outcomes and caveats: Unlike mouse skin, where gammadelta T cells dominate, normal human skin contains resident alphabeta T cells that get sequenced too, which complicates analysis of the scalp TCR repertoire. Tofacitinib significantly lowered scalp clonality and the number of expanded CD8+ clones among the top 100 scalp clones. Compared with mice, TCR sequences shared between patients were less clear, possibly partly because of HLA diversity across the patient population. Because the treated cohort was small and had only one nonresponder, larger studies are needed to examine links between baseline CD8+ expansion and response. Lesional scalp, especially in alopecia totalis/universalis, showed higher clonality and more expanded CD8+ clones than normal scalp, suggesting antigenic drive. During tofacitinib treatment, many expanded lesional clones stuck around in both scalp and blood, and this persistence may partly explain why relapse happens after treatment is stopped.

According to the study, the label for this sample's treatment or condition signals: oral pan-JAK inhibitor, 5-10 mg twice daily. Lesional scalp punch biopsies and peripheral blood were obtained from alopecia areata patients. After PBMCs were isolated by density centrifugation and stained for CD3, CD4 and CD8, a FACSAria was used to sort CD4+ and CD8+ T cells. A distance of 12 bases separates the germline ends of V and J, which lose 1 base and 8 bases respectively. The germline V gene gives CDR1 as LGHNA and CDR2 as YNFKEQ. Spanning cysteine to phenylalanine, the CDR3 consists of 14 amino acids. CDR3 DNA is the only sequence kept; it has 42 bases, read in frame from the first base. The library was made by the immunoSEQ multiplex PCR assay. To provide template for TCR sequencing, every sample had RNA extracted and reverse transcribed into cDNA. First-strand cDNA was synthesized with SuperScript III using a 2:1 mix of oligo-dT and random hexamers. A synthetic immune receptor repertoire was used to measure amplification bias, and any remaining bias was corrected computationally. On the authors' methods: Raw reads were preprocessed for error removal, and CDR3 was defined according to IMGT conventions as running from the conserved cysteine to phenylalanine. Clonality was calculated as 1 minus Shannon entropy normalized by log2 of the number of productive unique TCRs. Whether scalp clones were CD4 or CD8 was inferred by matching scalp TCRbeta sequences against CD4 and CD8 repertoires sorted from blood. The source is immuneACCESS, and TCRdb retained only in-frame sequences with V and J called. Part of the clones is not carried over; for the studies checked, unresolved V genes explain less than half of this, and the remainder is unexplained. That table gives V, J and clone size, and the DNA gave D and trimming. For this sample there are over 90,000 clones; over 75% appear just once. Over 8.5% of the sample goes to the ten largest clones.

On this clone itself: Its antigen has not been determined. Base qualities are not at hand, and no much larger clone is one base apart.

This sequence uses TRBV4-2 and TRBJ2-1; the D gene cannot be named for sure. The sequence was collected from a human donor with alopecia areata. Material: CD8+ T cells sorted from blood, obtained at approximately week 30, from a patient treated with tofacitinib. The CDR3 protein sequence reads: CASSQVPVMDEQFF. The bases read TGTGCCAGCAGCCAAGTTCCAGTAATGGATGAGCAGTTCTTC.